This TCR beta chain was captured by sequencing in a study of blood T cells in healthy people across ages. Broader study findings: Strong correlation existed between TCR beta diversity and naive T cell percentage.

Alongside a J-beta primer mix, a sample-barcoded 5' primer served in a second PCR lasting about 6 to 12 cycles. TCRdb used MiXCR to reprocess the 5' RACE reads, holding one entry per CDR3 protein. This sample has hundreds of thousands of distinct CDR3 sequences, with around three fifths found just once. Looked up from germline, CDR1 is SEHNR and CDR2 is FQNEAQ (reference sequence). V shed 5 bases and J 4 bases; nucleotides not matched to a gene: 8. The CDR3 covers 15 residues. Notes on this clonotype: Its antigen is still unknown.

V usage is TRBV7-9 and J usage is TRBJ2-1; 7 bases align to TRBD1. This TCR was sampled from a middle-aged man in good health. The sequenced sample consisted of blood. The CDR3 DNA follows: TGTGCCAGCAGCCGGCCGGGACAGAGGTACAATGAGCAGTTCTTC. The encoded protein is CASSRPGQRYNEQFF.